The 14 T cell receptor beta chains in this list originate from one sample, sequenced in a study of T cell repertoires and HLA-DP antigens. TCRdb keeps only in-frame clones here, not all; method: immunoSEQ multiplex PCR. The sample lists roughly 70,000 clones, just under 80% occurring once. No cognate antigen is known for these TCRs. Sequences were obtained from CD4+ T cells from PBMCs. Receptors were obtained from a man in his 60s in good health and CMV-seronegative.

The chain combines TRBV5-6 with TRBJ2-7; D may be TRBD2 (7 bases). CDR1 SGHDT and CDR2 YYEEEE come from the germline V gene. CDR3 length equals 17 residues. V was shortened by 4 bases and J by 6 bases, with 26 bases between the two germline ends. For the CDR3, the DNA is TGTGCCAGCAGCCCACTCACGGGGGGCGGAATTGGGAGCGAGCAGTACTTC. Translating gives CASSPLTGGGIGSEQYF.

The V call is TRBV30, the J call TRBJ1-2; D is possibly TRBD1 (6 bases). The CDR3 covers 12 residues. With 2 bases removed from V and 3 bases from J, the gap between germline ends came to 7 bases. Germline loops: CDR1 GTSNPN, CDR2 SVGIG (reference sequence). CDR3 in DNA: TGTGCCTGGAGTAGGGGGGACTATGGCTACACCTTC. Encoded protein: CAWSRGDYGYTF.

This chain joins TRBV5-4 and TRBJ2-1, with D perhaps TRBD1 or TRBD2 (5 bases each). The V gene's germline CDR1 is SGHNT and CDR2 YYREEE (reference sequence). This CDR3 has 14 residues. V shed 2 bases and J shed 5 bases, with 11 bases lying between them. This CDR3 reads CASSFSRGDNEQFF. The CDR3 DNA follows: TGTGCCAGCAGCTTCTCAAGAGGGGACAATGAGCAGTTCTTC. Looking up the rest from reference TRBV5-4 and TRBJ2-1 gives the full variable domain: ETGVTQSPTHLIKTRGQQVTLRCSSQSGHNTVSWYQQALGQGPQFIFQYYREEENGRGNFPPRFSGLQFPNYSSELNVNALELDDSALYLCASSFSRGDNEQFFGPGTRLTVL.

This chain links TRBV25-1 with TRBJ1-1, with D hard to call. CDR1 and CDR2 from the germline V gene are MGHDK and SYGVNS. The CDR3 runs 12 residues. V was trimmed by 6 bases and J by 6 bases, leaving 11 bases between them. DNA of the CDR3: TGTGCCAGCAGCCTCCAGGACGCTGAAGCTTTCTTT. Residues: CASSLQDAEAFF.

This chain links TRBV9 with TRBJ2-5; D not certain. Germline V gives CDR1 SGDLS, CDR2 YYNGEE. Trimming removed 0 bases at V and 2 bases at J, with 8 bases between. CDR3 length equals 14 residues. The CDR3 nucleotides are TGTGCCAGCAGCGTAGCGCCAAAGCAAGAGACCCAGTACTTC. It encodes CASSVAPKQETQYF.

This clone was seen just once. V gene TRBV5-1 combines with J gene TRBJ2-1; D remains unclear. The CDR3 has 14 amino acids. Germline CDR1 reads SGHRS; CDR2 reads YFSETQ. Trimming left V 4 bases short and J 2 bases short, with 10 bases between. The CDR3 DNA sequence: TGCGCCAGCAGCCCATCGACCGCCTACAATGAGCAGTTCTTC. Protein: CASSPSTAYNEQFF.

V and J are TRBV18 and TRBJ1-2, with D maybe TRBD1 (6 bases). The V end was cut by 1 base, the J end by 0 bases, with 12 bases between. The CDR3 sequence is 16 residues long. Germline V CDR1 and CDR2: KGHSH, LQKENI. The DNA for the CDR3 is TGTGCCAGCTCACCACTGGGGGACACCTCTAACTATGGCTACACCTTC. This sequence encodes CASSPLGDTSNYGYTF.

V gene TRBV7-2 combines with J gene TRBJ1-1; a possible D gene is TRBD1 (5 bases). The CDR3 consists of 13 residues. Germline CDR1 and CDR2: SGHTA and FQGNSA. V shed 2 bases and J shed 3 bases, with 7 bases lying between them. In DNA, the CDR3 is TGTGCCAGCAGCTTAACGGGGGACACTGAAGCTTTCTTT. Protein sequence: CASSLTGDTEAFF.

The V call is TRBV7-8, the J call TRBJ2-3; D is uncertain. V lost 0 bases, J lost 1 base, and 5 bases lay in between. This CDR3 region has 14 residues. CDR1 and CDR2 from the germline V gene are SGHVS and FQNEAQ. The CDR3 nucleotides read TGTGCCAGCAGCTTAGCCTATGGCACAGATACGCAGTATTTT. It translates to CASSLAYGTDTQYF. The full variable domain, completed using reference TRBV7-8 and TRBJ2-3, is GAGVSQSPRYKVAKRGQDVALRCDPISGHVSLFWYQQALGQGPEFLTYFQNEAQLDKSGLPSDRFFAERPEGSVSTLKIQRTQQEDSAVYLCASSLAYGTDTQYFGPGTRLTVL.

The rearrangement joins TRBV9 to TRBJ2-7; D is possibly TRBD1 (5 bases). Trimming left V 0 bases short and J 2 bases short, with 12 bases between. CDR3 size: 15 residues. Germline V CDR1 and CDR2: SGDLS, YYNGEE. CDR3 residues: CASSVGQGLTYEQYF. The DNA for the CDR3 is TGTGCCAGCAGCGTAGGGCAGGGCCTTACCTACGAGCAGTACTTC.

In this sample, this clone turned up once. V usage is TRBV10-3 and J usage is TRBJ1-4; 7 bases are shared with TRBD1. The CDR3 covers 13 residues. Germline V gene lookup returns CDR1 ENHRY and CDR2 SYGVKD. After removal of 10 bases from V and 8 bases from J, the junction contained 10 bases not matched to a gene. The CDR3 protein is CATGQVDGEKLFF. CDR3 DNA: TGTGCCACCGGACAGGTGGATGGGGAAAAACTGTTTTTT.

This clone was recorded only once. This chain uses TRBV30 with TRBJ2-3, with a tentative D call TRBD1 (7 bases). V lost 3 bases and J 6 bases, leaving 10 bases between the germline ends. This CDR3 comprises 12 residues. Germline CDR1 reads GTSNPN; CDR2 reads SVGIG (reference sequence). The CDR3 region has the DNA TGTGCCTGGAGGGCAGGGGGGGATACGCAGTATTTT. Protein: CAWRAGGDTQYF.

The CDR3 is CASSWTMRGSRDAAYNEQFF. Here the CDR3 DNA reads TGCGCCAGCAGCTGGACCATGCGGGGGTCCCGGGACGCCGCTTACAATGAGCAGTTCTTC. The gene calls are TRBV5-1 and TRBJ2-1, with 7 bases lining up with TRBD2. This CDR3 region has 20 residues. The V gene end was trimmed by 3 bases and the J gene end by 4 bases; junction bases not matched to a gene: 22. The V gene's germline CDR1 is SGHRS and CDR2 YFSETQ.

The J gene is TRBJ2-4, the V gene TRBV5-1; D perhaps matches TRBD2 (5 bases). The germline CDR1 and CDR2 sequences are SGHRS and YFSETQ. Trimming stripped 4 bases from V and 3 bases from J, with 14 bases between. The CDR3 is 15 amino acids. The CDR3 sequence: CASSLGPEGKNIQYF. In nucleotides, the CDR3 is TGCGCCAGCAGCCTCGGCCCAGAGGGCAAAAACATTCAGTACTTC.